These 4 T cell receptor beta chains came from one sample sequenced in a study of breast tumors, draining lymph nodes, adjacent tissues. TCRdb passed the multiplex PCR reads through MiXCR, listing each CDR3 protein once. The data contain 100,000 or so distinct CDR3 sequences, 21% of them singletons. Samples came from axillary lymph nodes draining the breast cancer. Sequencing was performed on axillary lymph node tissue. Every receptor here comes from a female donor with breast cancer. Some clones in this sample may be carry-over from other donors' samples.

This clonotype turned up a few times. The chain recombines TRBV19 with TRBJ2-2; tentative D call: TRBD2 (5 bases). Germline CDR1 and CDR2: LNHDA and SQIVND (reference sequence). Trimming cost V 5 bases and J 0 bases, with 19 bases left between them. The CDR3 sequence is 18 residues long. The CDR3 loop is CASSPQGIPRANTGELFF. CDR3 sequence (DNA): TGTGCCAGTAGTCCCCAAGGCATTCCGAGGGCGAACACCGGGGAGCTGTTTTTT.

As DNA, the CDR3 is TGTGCCAGCAGCTTGAAAGCGGGGGATAGTGAGCAGTTCTTC. It specifies CASSLKAGDSEQFF. The chain has TRBV5-4 and TRBJ2-1, with 8 bases lining up with TRBD2. Germline lookup yields CDR1 SGHNT and CDR2 YYREEE (reference sequence). There are 14 residues in the CDR3. Trimming took 1 base from V and 9 from J; bases not matched to a gene: 6.

This clonotype occurred many times. This chain connects TRBV5-1 to TRBJ2-4, with 10 positions matching TRBD2. In germline, CDR1 is SGHRS, CDR2 YFSETQ. The length of the CDR3 is 18 residues. The trim removed 1 base at V and 0 bases at J, leaving 7 bases unmatched. CDR3 residues: CASSLYLTSGVAKNIQYF. In DNA form, the CDR3 reads TGCGCCAGCAGCTTGTACCTTACTAGCGGGGTAGCCAAAAACATTCAGTACTTC.

Note on this clonotype: Given a much more abundant clone one base away, this may be a read error. No conserved phenylalanine or tryptophan is present at the end of the CDR3, so a read error is the likely explanation. This sequence joins TRBV5-1 and TRBJ2-1, with 9 bases that match TRBD1. The germline V gene has CDR1 SGHRS and CDR2 YFSETQ. The V and J ends lost 1 base and 8 bases, in that order; junction bases with no gene match: 1. The CDR3 spans 13 residues. The CDR3 here is CASSLRTGDEQFL. The CDR3 coding sequence is TGCGCCAGCAGCTTGAGGACAGGGGATGAGCAGTTCCTC.